These 8 T cell receptor beta chains were all obtained from the same sample, sequenced in a study of T cells in Graves' hyperthyroidism and ophthalmopathy. Amplification of TCR beta CDR3 regions was performed using RNA transcripts as template. The TCR CDR3 was amplified in a first-round RT-PCR using the HTBI primer set. Using its own MiXCR run on the multiplex PCR reads, TCRdb lists one record per CDR3 protein. The sample contains some 500,000 distinct CDR3 sequences, approximately 15% of which appear only once. The sequenced sample was blood. These receptors all come from a young woman with Graves' hyperthyroidism.

This clonotype was found many times. The chain is built from TRBV30 and TRBJ1-2; D may be TRBD1 (5 bases). Germline assignment: CDR1 GTSNPN and CDR2 SVGIG (reference sequence). Deletions cut 0 bases from V and 7 bases from J, with 12 bases between. The CDR3 has 13 residues. The CDR3 loop is CAWSVRRDGGYTF. The CDR3 DNA follows: TGTGCCTGGAGTGTACGCAGGGACGGTGGCTACACCTTC.

This clonotype was recorded a few times. The rearrangement links TRBV29-1 to TRBJ1-4; 12 positions match TRBD1. This CDR3 contains 13 residues. In germline, CDR1 is SQVTM, CDR2 ANQGSEA. V shed 6 bases and J 10 bases; nucleotides not matched to a gene: 6. The CDR3 DNA reads as TGCAGCGTCGTCGGGACAGGGGGCGGAAAACTGTTTTTT. Encoded protein: CSVVGTGGGKLFF.

This clonotype was seen at least ten times. The chain combines TRBV10-3 with TRBJ1-2, with 7 bases aligning to TRBD1. The CDR3 contains 15 residues. Germline CDR1 is ENHRY and CDR2 is SYGVKD. V lost 2 bases to trimming and J lost 3 bases; unmatched junction nucleotides: 6. CDR3 sequence: CAISEPYRGDYGYTF. CDR3 sequence (DNA): TGTGCCATCAGTGAGCCCTACAGGGGCGACTATGGCTACACCTTC.

This clonotype was seen at least ten times. The chain couples TRBV5-6 to TRBJ2-2, with TRBD2 identical over 11 bases. The CDR3 loop spans 16 amino acids. Germline loops: CDR1 SGHDT, CDR2 YYEEEE. V shed 5 bases and J 0 bases; nucleotides not matched to a gene: 3. CDR3 residues: CASRLLAGANTGELFF. Here the CDR3 DNA reads TGTGCCAGCAGGCTACTAGCGGGAGCGAACACCGGGGAGCTGTTTTTT.

There are many counts of this clonotype. This rearrangement joins TRBV20-1 to TRBJ2-3, with D perhaps TRBD1 (6 bases). Germline V gene data show CDR1 as DFQATT and CDR2 as SNEGSKA (reference sequence). Trimming stripped 0 bases from V and 1 base from J, with 11 bases between. The CDR3 loop spans 15 amino acids. For the CDR3, the DNA is TGCAGTGCTAGAGATCCGGCAGGGGGCACAGATACGCAGTATTTT. Translating it yields CSARDPAGGTDTQYF.

This clonotype was seen repeatedly, ten times or more. This chain links TRBV10-3 with TRBJ2-7; D perhaps matches TRBD1 (5 bases). Trimming shortened V by 6 bases and J by 1 base, and 7 bases separated the two germline ends. CDR1 and CDR2 from the germline V gene are ENHRY and SYGVKD. The CDR3 spans 12 residues. The CDR3 loop is CAIRGLSYEQYV. CDR3 sequence (DNA): TGTGCCATCAGGGGGCTATCCTACGAGCAGTACGTC.

This clonotype was seen ten or more times. The gene calls are TRBV4-2 and TRBJ1-1, with D tentatively TRBD1 (5 bases). V was cut by 0 bases and J by 4 bases, with 12 bases left in between. Per germline, CDR1 LGHNA and CDR2 YNFKEQ. The CDR3 length is 15 residues. In DNA form, the CDR3 reads TGTGCCAGCAGCCAAGAGAAGGGGCTTGGCACTGAAGCTTTCTTT. Translating it yields CASSQEKGLGTEAFF.

This clonotype was observed a handful of times. The genes are TRBV7-2 and TRBJ2-1; TRBD2 matches at 9 bases. J was trimmed by 6 bases and V by 6 bases; bases with no gene match: 9. CDR3 length: 15 residues. From germline, CDR1 is SGHTA and CDR2 FQGNSA. CDR3 in DNA: TGTGCCAGCAGGTCAGGGACTAGCAAAGGCAATGAGCAGTTCTTC. This sequence encodes CASRSGTSKGNEQFF.